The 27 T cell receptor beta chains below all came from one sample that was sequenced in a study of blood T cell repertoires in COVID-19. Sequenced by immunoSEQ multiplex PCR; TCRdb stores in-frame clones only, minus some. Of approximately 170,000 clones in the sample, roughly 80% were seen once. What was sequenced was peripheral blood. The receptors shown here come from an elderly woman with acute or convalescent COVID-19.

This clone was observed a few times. The CDR3 DNA is TGTGCCAGCAGCTCTACCATTCTACAGGGGACAGAAGCTTTCTTT. Protein sequence: CASSSTILQGTEAFF. The J gene is TRBJ1-1, the V gene TRBV7-8; 7 nucleotides line up with TRBD1. Trimming cost V 4 bases and J 8 bases; bases outside gene matches: 13. The CDR3 spans 15 residues. Looked up from germline, CDR1 is SGHVS and CDR2 is FQNEAQ.

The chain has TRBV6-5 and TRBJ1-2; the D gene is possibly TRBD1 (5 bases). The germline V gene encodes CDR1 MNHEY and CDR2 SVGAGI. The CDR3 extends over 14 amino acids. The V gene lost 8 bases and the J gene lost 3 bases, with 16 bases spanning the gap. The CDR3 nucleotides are TGTGCCAGCTCGGGCGGGGGTCGGTACTATGGCTACACCTTC. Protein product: CASSGGGRYYGYTF.

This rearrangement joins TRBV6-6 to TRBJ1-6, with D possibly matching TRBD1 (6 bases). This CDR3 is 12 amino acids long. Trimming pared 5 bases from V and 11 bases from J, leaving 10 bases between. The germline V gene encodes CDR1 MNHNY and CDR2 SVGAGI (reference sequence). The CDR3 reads CASSPGTPPLHF. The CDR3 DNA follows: TGTGCCAGCAGTCCCGGGACACCACCCCTCCACTTT.

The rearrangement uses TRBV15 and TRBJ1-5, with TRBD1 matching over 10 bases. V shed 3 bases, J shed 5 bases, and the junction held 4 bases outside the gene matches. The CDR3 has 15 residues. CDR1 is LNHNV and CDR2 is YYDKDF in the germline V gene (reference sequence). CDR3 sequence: CATSRGQGYHQPQHF. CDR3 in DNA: TGTGCCACCAGCAGGGGACAGGGGTACCATCAGCCCCAGCATTTT.

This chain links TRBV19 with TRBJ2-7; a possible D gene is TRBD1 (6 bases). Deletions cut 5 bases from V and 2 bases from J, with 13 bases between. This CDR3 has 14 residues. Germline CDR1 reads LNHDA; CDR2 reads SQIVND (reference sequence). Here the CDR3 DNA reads TGTGCCAGTAGTCCCCGGGACATACCCTACGAGCAGTACTTC. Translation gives CASSPRDIPYEQYF.

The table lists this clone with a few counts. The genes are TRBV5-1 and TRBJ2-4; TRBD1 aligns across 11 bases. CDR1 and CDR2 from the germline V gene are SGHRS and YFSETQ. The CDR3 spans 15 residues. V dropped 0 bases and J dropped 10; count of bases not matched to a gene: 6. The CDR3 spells CASSLGDRGIPIQYF. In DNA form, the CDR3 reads TGCGCCAGCAGCTTGGGGGACAGGGGGATCCCGATTCAGTACTTC.

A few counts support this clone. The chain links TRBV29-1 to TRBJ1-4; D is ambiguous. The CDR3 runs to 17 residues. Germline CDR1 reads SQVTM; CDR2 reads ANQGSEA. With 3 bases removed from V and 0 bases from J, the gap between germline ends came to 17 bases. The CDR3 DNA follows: TGCAGCGTTGAGAGTGCGGAACCCTCAGCAACTAATGAAAAACTGTTTTTT. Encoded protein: CSVESAEPSATNEKLFF.

The CDR3 reads CASSIITATDQPQHF. The CDR3 DNA reads TGTGCCAGTAGTATTATTACCGCAACTGATCAGCCCCAGCATTTT. The rearrangement uses TRBV19 and TRBJ1-5; no clear D gene. Germline CDR1 LNHDA, CDR2 SQIVND (reference sequence). This CDR3 comprises 15 residues. V was pared by 3 bases and J by 5 bases, with 14 bases between.

CDR3 in amino acids: CATSPGEVSNQPQHF. The CDR3 DNA is TGTGCCACCAGCCCGGGAGAGGTTAGCAATCAGCCCCAGCATTTT. V gene TRBV15 combines with J gene TRBJ1-5, with D uncertain. The germline V gene has CDR1 LNHNV and CDR2 YYDKDF (reference sequence). The ends were cut back, 5 bases at V and 0 bases at J, with 11 bases in the middle. The CDR3 spans 15 residues. The complete variable domain, with remaining parts taken from reference TRBV15 and TRBJ1-5, reads DAMVIQNPRYQVTQFGKPVTLSCSQTLNHNVMYWYQQKSSQAPKLLFHYYDKDFNNEADTPDNFQSRRPNTSFCFLDIRSPGLGDTAMYLCATSPGEVSNQPQHFGDGTRLSIL.

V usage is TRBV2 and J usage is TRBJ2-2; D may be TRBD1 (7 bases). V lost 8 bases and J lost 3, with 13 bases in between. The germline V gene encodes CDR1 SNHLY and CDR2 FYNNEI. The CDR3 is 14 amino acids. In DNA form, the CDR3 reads TGTGCCAGCTCCAGGGGGGTAGACACCGGGGAGCTGTTTTTT. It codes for CASSRGVDTGELFF.

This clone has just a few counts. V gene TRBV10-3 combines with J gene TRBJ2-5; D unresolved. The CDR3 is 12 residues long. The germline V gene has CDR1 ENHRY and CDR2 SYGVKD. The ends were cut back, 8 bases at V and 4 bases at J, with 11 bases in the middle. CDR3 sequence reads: CAIGPSRETQYF. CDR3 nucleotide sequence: TGTGCCATCGGGCCATCCAGAGAGACCCAGTACTTC.

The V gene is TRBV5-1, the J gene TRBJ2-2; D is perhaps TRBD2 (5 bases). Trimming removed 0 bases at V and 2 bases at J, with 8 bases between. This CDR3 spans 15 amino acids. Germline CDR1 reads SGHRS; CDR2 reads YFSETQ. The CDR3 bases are TGCGCCAGCAGCTTGGTCGGGATTAACACCGGGGAGCTGTTTTTT. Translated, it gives CASSLVGINTGELFF.

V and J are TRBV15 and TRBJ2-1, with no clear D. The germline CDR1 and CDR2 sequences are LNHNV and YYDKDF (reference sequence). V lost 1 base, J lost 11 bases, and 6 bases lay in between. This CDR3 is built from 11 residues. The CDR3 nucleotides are TGTGCCACCAGCAGAGGCGAGAAGCAGTTCTTC. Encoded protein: CATSRGEKQFF.

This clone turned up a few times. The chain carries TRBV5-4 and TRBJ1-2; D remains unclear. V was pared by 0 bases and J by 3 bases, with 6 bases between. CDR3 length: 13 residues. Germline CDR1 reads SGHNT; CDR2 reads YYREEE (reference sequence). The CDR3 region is CASSLDEDYGYTF. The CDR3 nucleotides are TGTGCCAGCAGCTTGGATGAGGACTATGGCTACACCTTC.

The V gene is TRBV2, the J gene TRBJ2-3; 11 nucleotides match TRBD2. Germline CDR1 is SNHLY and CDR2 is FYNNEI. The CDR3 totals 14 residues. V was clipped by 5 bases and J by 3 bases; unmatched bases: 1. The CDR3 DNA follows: TGTGCCAGCAGTACTAGCGGGAGTACAGATACGCAGTATTTT. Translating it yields CASSTSGSTDTQYF.

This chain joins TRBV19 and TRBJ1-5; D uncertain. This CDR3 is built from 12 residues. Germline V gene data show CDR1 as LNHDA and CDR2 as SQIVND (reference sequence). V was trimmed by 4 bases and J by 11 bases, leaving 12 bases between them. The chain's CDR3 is CASSTSPGAQHF. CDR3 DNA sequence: TGTGCCAGTAGTACCTCACCGGGAGCCCAGCATTTT.

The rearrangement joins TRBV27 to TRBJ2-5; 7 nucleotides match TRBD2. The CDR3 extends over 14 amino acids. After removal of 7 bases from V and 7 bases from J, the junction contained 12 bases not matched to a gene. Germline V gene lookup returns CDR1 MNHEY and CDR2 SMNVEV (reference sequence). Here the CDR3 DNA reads TGTGCCAGCACCGTGGTGGGGGGGGGAGGGACCCAGTACTTC. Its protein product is CASTVVGGGGTQYF.

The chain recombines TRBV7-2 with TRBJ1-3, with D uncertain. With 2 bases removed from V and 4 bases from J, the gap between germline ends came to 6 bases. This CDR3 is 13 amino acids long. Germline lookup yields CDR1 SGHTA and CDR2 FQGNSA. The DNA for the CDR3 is TGTGCCAGCAGCTTACTCGGGGGAAACACCATATATTTT. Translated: CASSLLGGNTIYF.

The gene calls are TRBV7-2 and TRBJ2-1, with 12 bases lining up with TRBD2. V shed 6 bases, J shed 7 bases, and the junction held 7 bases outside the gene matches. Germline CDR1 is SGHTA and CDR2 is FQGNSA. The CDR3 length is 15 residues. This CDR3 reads CASSSTSGSGNEQFF. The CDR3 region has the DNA TGTGCCAGCAGTTCGACTAGCGGGAGTGGAAATGAGCAGTTCTTC.

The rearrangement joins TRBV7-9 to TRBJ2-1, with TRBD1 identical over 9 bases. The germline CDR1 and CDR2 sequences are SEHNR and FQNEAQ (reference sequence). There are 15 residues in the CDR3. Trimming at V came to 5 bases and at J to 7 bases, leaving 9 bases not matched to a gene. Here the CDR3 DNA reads TGTGCCAGCAGCCACGAGGGACAGGGAGGGAATGAGCAGTTCTTC. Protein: CASSHEGQGGNEQFF.

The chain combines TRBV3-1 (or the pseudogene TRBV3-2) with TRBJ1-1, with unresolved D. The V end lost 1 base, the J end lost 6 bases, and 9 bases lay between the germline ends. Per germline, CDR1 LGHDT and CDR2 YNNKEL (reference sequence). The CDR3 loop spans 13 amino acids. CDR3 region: CASSQGRGAEAFF. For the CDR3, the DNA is TGTGCCAGCAGCCAAGGACGAGGCGCTGAAGCTTTCTTT.

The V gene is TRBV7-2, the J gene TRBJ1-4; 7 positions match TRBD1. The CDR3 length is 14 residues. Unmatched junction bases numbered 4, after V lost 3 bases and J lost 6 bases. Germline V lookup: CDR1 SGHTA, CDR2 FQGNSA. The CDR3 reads CASSLDRSHEKLFF. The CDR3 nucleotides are TGTGCCAGCAGCTTGGACAGGTCCCATGAAAAACTGTTTTTT.

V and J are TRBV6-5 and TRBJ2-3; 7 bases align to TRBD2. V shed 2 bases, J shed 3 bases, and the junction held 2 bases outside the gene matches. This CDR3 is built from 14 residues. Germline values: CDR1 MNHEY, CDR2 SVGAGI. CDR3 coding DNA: TGTGCCAGCAGTTACCTCGGGAGGACAGATACGCAGTATTTT. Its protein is CASSYLGRTDTQYF.

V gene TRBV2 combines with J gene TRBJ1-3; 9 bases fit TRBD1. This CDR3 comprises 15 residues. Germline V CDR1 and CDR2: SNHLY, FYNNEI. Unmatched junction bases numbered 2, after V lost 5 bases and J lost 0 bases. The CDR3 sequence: CASSSGQGSGNTIYF. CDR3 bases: TGTGCCAGCAGTTCGGGACAGGGCTCTGGAAACACCATATATTTT.

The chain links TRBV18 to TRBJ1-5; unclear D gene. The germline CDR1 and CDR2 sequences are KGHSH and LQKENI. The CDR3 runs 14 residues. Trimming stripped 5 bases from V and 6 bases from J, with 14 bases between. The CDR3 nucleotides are TGTGCCAGCTCAACAGAAGGTTTAAGTCAGCCCCAGCATTTT. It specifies CASSTEGLSQPQHF.

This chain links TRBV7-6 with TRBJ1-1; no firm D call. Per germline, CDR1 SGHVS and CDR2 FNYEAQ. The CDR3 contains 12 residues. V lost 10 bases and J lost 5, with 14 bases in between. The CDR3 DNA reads TGTGCCATCATAGGTCGGGGTACTGAAGCTTTCTTT. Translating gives CAIIGRGTEAFF.

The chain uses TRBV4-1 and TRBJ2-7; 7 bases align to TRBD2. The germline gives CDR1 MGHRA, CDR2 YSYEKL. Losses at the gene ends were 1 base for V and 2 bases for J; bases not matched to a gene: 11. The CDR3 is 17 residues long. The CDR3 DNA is TGCGCCAGCAGCCAAGGATTGGGCGGGAGTACGGCCTACGAGCAGTACTTC. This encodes CASSQGLGGSTAYEQYF.